One and the same sample provided the 24 T cell receptor beta chains below, sequenced in a study of identical twins. TCRdb fed the 5' RACE reads into MiXCR, producing one record per CDR3 protein. The table has around 250,000 distinct CDR3 sequences, roughly 13% seen once. The data also belong to a second study, concerning yellow fever vaccine responses in identical twins.

The sequenced material came from memory (CD45RO+) T cells sorted from blood. These receptor sequences come from a woman between 18 and 29 years old in good health.

The sample holds many counts of this clonotype. This chain uses TRBV3-1 with TRBJ2-1, with a possible D match to TRBD2 (5 bases). Trimming removed 7 bases from V and 9 bases from J, with 16 bases in between. The CDR3 is 13 residues long. Germline V CDR1 and CDR2: LGHDT, YNNKEL (reference sequence). The CDR3 loop reads CASNLNEGGEQFF. DNA of the CDR3: TGTGCCAGCAACCTAAACGAGGGTGGTGAGCAGTTCTTC.

The rearrangement links TRBV29-1 to TRBJ2-5; TRBD2 is a possible D gene (7 bases). V lost 5 bases and J 5 bases, leaving 18 bases between the germline ends. In germline, CDR1 is SQVTM, CDR2 ANQGSEA. The CDR3 extends over 14 amino acids. The CDR3 DNA reads as TGCAGCGTTTCCCCTAGCGGAGGGGGGGAGACCCAGTACTTC. It yields the protein CSVSPSGGGETQYF.

This clonotype was picked up a small number of times. V usage is TRBV15 and J usage is TRBJ2-2; D might be TRBD1 (6 bases). Looked up from germline, CDR1 is LNHNV and CDR2 is YYDKDF (reference sequence). The CDR3 has 14 residues. Trimming took off 1 base at V and 6 bases at J, with 9 bases between the two ends. CDR3 DNA sequence: TGTGCCACCAGCAGAGGAGGGGGACCCGGGGAGCTGTTTTTT. This sequence encodes CATSRGGGPGELFF.

This clonotype was detected many times. V and J are TRBV4-1 and TRBJ2-7, with 10 nucleotides matching TRBD2. Per the germline V gene, CDR1 is MGHRA and CDR2 is YSYEKL. The CDR3 runs 17 residues. Trimming at V came to 2 bases and at J to 2 bases, leaving 9 bases not matched to a gene. CDR3 residues: CASSQQSLAGEAYEQYF. CDR3 DNA: TGCGCCAGCAGCCAACAAAGCCTAGCGGGAGAAGCCTACGAGCAGTACTTC.

There are a few counts of this clonotype. The CDR3 region is CSATRPGSGANVLTF. CDR3 bases: TGCAGTGCTACGCGTCCGGGCTCTGGGGCCAACGTCCTGACTTTC. The chain combines TRBV20-1 with TRBJ2-6; D is unclear. V dropped 4 bases and J dropped 0 bases, with 10 bases sitting between them. The CDR3 runs 15 residues. CDR1 DFQATT and CDR2 SNEGSKA come from the germline V gene (reference sequence).

J is TRBJ2-3 and V is TRBV23-1, with D maybe TRBD2 (6 bases). TRBV23-1 is treated as an ORF (open reading frame) with a function not yet certain. This CDR3 has 16 residues. V shed 8 bases and J shed 0 bases, with 18 bases lying between them. The CDR3 sequence: CASSTDGGTSTDTQYF. CDR3 DNA: TGCGCCAGCTCAACGGATGGGGGGACTAGCACAGATACGCAGTATTTT.

This clonotype was seen ten or more times. The chain joins TRBV6-5 to TRBJ2-5; D ambiguous. Trimming pared 6 bases from V and 2 bases from J, leaving 4 bases between. CDR1 is MNHEY and CDR2 is SVGAGI in the germline V gene. The CDR3 runs 11 residues. The CDR3 DNA follows: TGTGCCAGCAGCCGTCAAGAGACCCAGTACTTC. Translated, it gives CASSRQETQYF.

The chain links TRBV20-1 to TRBJ2-5; 14 bases map to TRBD2. The germline gives CDR1 DFQATT, CDR2 SNEGSKA (reference sequence). The CDR3 length is 18 residues. Germline trimming cut 1 base from V and 5 bases from J; bases unmatched to any gene: 12. The CDR3 bases are TGCAGTGCTAGAGGGGAGACTAGCGGGGGGGCCCAGGATGAGACCCAGTACTTC. Amino acid sequence: CSARGETSGGAQDETQYF.

This clonotype was detected a few times. The V gene is TRBV20-1, the J gene TRBJ2-2, with D unresolved. The V gene's germline CDR1 is DFQATT and CDR2 SNEGSKA (reference sequence). The CDR3 covers 14 residues. V lost 2 bases to trimming and J lost 2 bases, with 9 bases between them. The CDR3 loop is CSARRLVNTGELFF. DNA of the CDR3: TGCAGTGCTAGAAGGCTAGTCAACACCGGGGAGCTGTTTTTT.

The chain is built from TRBV7-2 and TRBJ2-5, with TRBD2 identical over 10 bases. Unmatched junction bases numbered 11, after V lost 5 bases and J lost 2 bases. This CDR3 has 17 residues. Germline CDR1 SGHTA, CDR2 FQGNSA. The CDR3 bases are TGTGCCAGCAGCGGACGGACTAGCGGATTCCAGCAAGAGACCCAGTACTTC. This translates into CASSGRTSGFQQETQYF.

This sequence joins TRBV19 and TRBJ1-1, with unresolved D. Trimming cost V 3 bases and J 3 bases, with 8 bases left between them. In germline, CDR1 is LNHDA, CDR2 SQIVND (reference sequence). CDR3 size: 13 residues. The CDR3 DNA follows: TGTGCCAGTAGTATGCGTAAGGACACTGAAGCTTTCTTT. Its protein is CASSMRKDTEAFF.

This clonotype was counted a few times. The chain joins TRBV9 to TRBJ2-2; D call uncertain. CDR3 length: 13 residues. V was clipped by 3 bases and J by 6 bases, with 9 bases between them. Germline-derived CDR1 and CDR2 are SGDLS and YYNGEE. CDR3 coding DNA: TGTGCCAGCAGCGCTGGGGTTTCCGGGGAGCTGTTTTTT. Translated: CASSAGVSGELFF.

This clonotype came up a few times. The V gene is TRBV24-1, the J gene TRBJ2-1; D remains unclear. The CDR3 consists of 16 residues. CDR1 and CDR2 (germline): KGHDR, SFDVKD. The V end lost 2 bases, the J end lost 2 bases, and 12 bases lay between the germline ends. In DNA form, the CDR3 reads TGTGCCACCAGTGATTGGGCCCAAACGGCCTACAATGAGCAGTTCTTC. Translating it yields CATSDWAQTAYNEQFF.

J is TRBJ2-7 and V is TRBV7-9; D gene ambiguous. With 5 bases removed from V and 3 bases from J, the gap between germline ends came to 14 bases. Germline assignment: CDR1 SEHNR and CDR2 FQNEAQ (reference sequence). The length of the CDR3 is 14 residues. As DNA, the CDR3 is TGTGCCAGCAGCCCAAACACCCTTCTCTACGAGCAGTACTTC. This translates into CASSPNTLLYEQYF.

The table lists this clonotype with a few counts. V gene TRBV6-5 combines with J gene TRBJ2-2; TRBD2 aligns across 15 bases. This CDR3 contains 19 residues. Germline V gene sequence: CDR1 MNHEY, CDR2 SVGAGI. Trimming took 0 bases from V and 4 from J; bases not matched to a gene: 6. The CDR3 DNA reads as TGTGCCAGCAGTTACTCTGGGACTAGCGGGGGGCCGGGCACCGGGGAGCTGTTTTTT. Residues: CASSYSGTSGGPGTGELFF.

This clonotype was picked up a small number of times. The J gene is TRBJ2-7, the V gene TRBV13; perhaps D is TRBD1 or TRBD2 (5 bases each). Between the trimmed V and J ends, which lost 6 bases and 1 base, there was a span of 19 bases. Germline V lookup: CDR1 PRHDT, CDR2 FYEKMQ (reference sequence). The CDR3 has 16 residues. CDR3 in DNA: TGTGCCAGCAGGCTTAGAGGGGCCCCTGGGTCCTACGAGCAGTACTTC. Translation gives CASRLRGAPGSYEQYF.

CDR3: CASSFLLLPNEQFF. For the CDR3, the DNA is TGTGCCAGCAGCTTCCTTTTGCTACCCAATGAGCAGTTCTTC. V and J are TRBV5-6 and TRBJ2-1; D is ambiguous. V lost 2 bases and J lost 6, with 12 bases in between. The CDR3 is 14 residues long. Germline V gene lookup returns CDR1 SGHDT and CDR2 YYEEEE.

This sequence joins TRBV5-5 and TRBJ2-7; D is ambiguous. This CDR3 has 15 residues. V was clipped by 1 base and J by 2 bases, with 13 bases between them. Germline values: CDR1 SGHKS, CDR2 YYEKEE (reference sequence). The DNA for the CDR3 is TGTGCCAGCAGCTTGAGGGAAAGGAGAACCTACGAGCAGTACTTC. This gives the protein CASSLRERRTYEQYF.

The V and J genes are TRBV29-1 and TRBJ2-5, with 15 bases fitting TRBD2. The germline CDR1 and CDR2 sequences are SQVTM and ANQGSEA. The CDR3 spans 16 residues. V lost 5 bases and J lost 4; bases outside the gene matches: 8. The CDR3 is CSVKTGLAGGGETQYF. Written as DNA, the CDR3 is TGCAGCGTTAAAACGGGACTAGCGGGAGGAGGAGAGACCCAGTACTTC.

This clonotype has more than one count but fewer than ten. The rearrangement joins TRBV7-2 to TRBJ2-1, with D perhaps TRBD1 or TRBD2 (5 bases each). The CDR3 runs to 16 residues. Germline CDR1 SGHTA, CDR2 FQGNSA. V dropped 2 bases and J dropped 0 bases, with 11 bases sitting between them. The CDR3 DNA is TGTGCCAGCAGCTTATCTGCGAGGGGCTCCTACAATGAGCAGTTCTTC. Its translation is CASSLSARGSYNEQFF.

The rearrangement uses TRBV20-1 and TRBJ2-1; 8 bases agree with TRBD1. V dropped 7 bases and J dropped 6; count of bases not matched to a gene: 5. Per germline, CDR1 DFQATT and CDR2 SNEGSKA (reference sequence). CDR3 size: 12 residues. This chain's CDR3 is CSGQGAANEQFF. Here the CDR3 DNA reads TGCAGTGGTCAGGGGGCGGCCAATGAGCAGTTCTTC.

The sample holds many counts of this clonotype. The V gene is TRBV3-1, the J gene TRBJ1-6; D is undetermined. Germline CDR1 LGHDT, CDR2 YNNKEL (reference sequence). CDR3 length: 14 amino acids. V was shortened by 3 bases and J by 8 bases, with 11 bases between the two germline ends. The CDR3 bases are TGTGCCAGCAGCCAGGGAAGGGTTTATTCACCCCTCCACTTT. This gives the protein CASSQGRVYSPLHF.

This clonotype was observed many times. The chain employs TRBV28 and TRBJ2-1; 8 bases agree with TRBD2. The V and J ends lost 7 bases and 5 bases, in that order; junction bases with no gene match: 16. In germline, CDR1 is MDHEN, CDR2 SYDVKM. CDR3 length: 17 residues. The CDR3 sequence is CASTLLATGGQHNEQFF. The DNA for the CDR3 is TGTGCCAGCACCCTATTAGCCACGGGGGGGCAGCACAATGAGCAGTTCTTC.

This clonotype showed up just a few times. The chain recombines TRBV20-1 with TRBJ2-1, with 8 positions matching TRBD2. The germline gives CDR1 DFQATT, CDR2 SNEGSKA (reference sequence). The trim removed 2 bases at V and 11 bases at J, leaving 2 bases unmatched. The CDR3 has 11 amino acids. As DNA, the CDR3 is TGCAGTGCTAGATTAGCGGGAAAGCAGTTCTTC. It specifies CSARLAGKQFF.